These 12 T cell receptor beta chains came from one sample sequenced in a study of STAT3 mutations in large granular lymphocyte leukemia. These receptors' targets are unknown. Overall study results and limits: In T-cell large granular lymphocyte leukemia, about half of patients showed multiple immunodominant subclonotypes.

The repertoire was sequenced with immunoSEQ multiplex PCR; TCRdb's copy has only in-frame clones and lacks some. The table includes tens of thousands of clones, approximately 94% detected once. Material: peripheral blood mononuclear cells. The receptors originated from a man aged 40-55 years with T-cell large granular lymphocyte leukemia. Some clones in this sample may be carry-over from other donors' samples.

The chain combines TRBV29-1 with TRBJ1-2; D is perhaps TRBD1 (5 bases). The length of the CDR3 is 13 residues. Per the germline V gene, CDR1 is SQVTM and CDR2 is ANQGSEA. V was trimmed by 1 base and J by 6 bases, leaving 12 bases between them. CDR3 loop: CSVEGGQGDGYTF. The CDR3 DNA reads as TGCAGCGTTGAAGGGGGTCAGGGTGATGGCTACACCTTC.

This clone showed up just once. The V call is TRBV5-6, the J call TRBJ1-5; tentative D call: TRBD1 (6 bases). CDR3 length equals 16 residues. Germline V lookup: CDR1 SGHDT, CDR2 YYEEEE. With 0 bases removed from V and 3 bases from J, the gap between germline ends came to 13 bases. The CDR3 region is CASSLGAGTPNQPQHF. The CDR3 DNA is TGTGCCAGCAGCTTGGGGGCGGGGACACCCAATCAGCCCCAGCATTTT.

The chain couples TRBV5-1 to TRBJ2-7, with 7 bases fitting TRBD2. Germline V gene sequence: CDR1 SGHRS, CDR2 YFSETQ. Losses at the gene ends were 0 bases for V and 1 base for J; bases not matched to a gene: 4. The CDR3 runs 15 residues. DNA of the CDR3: TGCGCCAGCAGCTTGGGCGGGGGAAGGTCCTACGAGCAGTACTTC. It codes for CASSLGGGRSYEQYF.

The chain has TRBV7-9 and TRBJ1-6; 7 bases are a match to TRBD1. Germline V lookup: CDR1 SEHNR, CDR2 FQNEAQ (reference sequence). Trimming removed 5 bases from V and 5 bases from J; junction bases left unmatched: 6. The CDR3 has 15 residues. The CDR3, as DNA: TGTGCCAGCAGCCTCGGGACAGCAGATAATTCACCCCTCCACTTT. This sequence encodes CASSLGTADNSPLHF.

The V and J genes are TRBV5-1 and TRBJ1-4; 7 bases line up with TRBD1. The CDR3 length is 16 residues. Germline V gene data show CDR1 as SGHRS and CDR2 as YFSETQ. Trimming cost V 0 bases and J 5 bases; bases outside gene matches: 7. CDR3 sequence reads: CASSLAGDSSNEKLFF. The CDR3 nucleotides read TGCGCCAGCAGCTTGGCCGGGGACAGTTCAAATGAAAAACTGTTTTTT.

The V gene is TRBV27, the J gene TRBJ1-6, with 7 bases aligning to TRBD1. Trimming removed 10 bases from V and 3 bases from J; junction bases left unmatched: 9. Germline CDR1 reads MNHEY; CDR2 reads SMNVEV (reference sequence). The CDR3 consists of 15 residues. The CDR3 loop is CATTADRSYNSPLHF. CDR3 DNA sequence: TGTGCCACCACGGCGGACAGGAGCTATAATTCACCCCTCCACTTT.

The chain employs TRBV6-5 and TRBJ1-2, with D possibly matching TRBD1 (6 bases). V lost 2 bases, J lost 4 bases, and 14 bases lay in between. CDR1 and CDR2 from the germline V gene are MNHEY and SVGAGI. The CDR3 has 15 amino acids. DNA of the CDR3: TGTGCCAGCAGTTACGGAGAGGGGGGGGTCTATGGCTACACCTTC. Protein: CASSYGEGGVYGYTF.

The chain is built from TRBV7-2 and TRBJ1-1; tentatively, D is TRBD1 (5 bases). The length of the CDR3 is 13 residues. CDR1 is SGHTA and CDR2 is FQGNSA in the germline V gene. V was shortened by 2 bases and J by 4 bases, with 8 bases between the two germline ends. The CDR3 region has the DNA TGTGCCAGCAGCTTATGGGGGGGCACTGAAGCTTTCTTT. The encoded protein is CASSLWGGTEAFF.

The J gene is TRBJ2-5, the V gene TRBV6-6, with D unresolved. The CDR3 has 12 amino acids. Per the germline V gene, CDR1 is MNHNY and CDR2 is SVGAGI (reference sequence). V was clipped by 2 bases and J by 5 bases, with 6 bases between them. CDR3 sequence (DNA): TGTGCCAGCAGTTACACTGGGGAGACCCAGTACTTC. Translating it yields CASSYTGETQYF.

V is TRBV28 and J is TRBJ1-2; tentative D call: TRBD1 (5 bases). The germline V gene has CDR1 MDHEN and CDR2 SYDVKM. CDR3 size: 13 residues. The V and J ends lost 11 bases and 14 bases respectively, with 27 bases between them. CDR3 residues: CAGFITGSRSPTF. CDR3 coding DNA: TGTGCCGGGTTTATCACAGGATCAAGAAGCCCAACCTTC.

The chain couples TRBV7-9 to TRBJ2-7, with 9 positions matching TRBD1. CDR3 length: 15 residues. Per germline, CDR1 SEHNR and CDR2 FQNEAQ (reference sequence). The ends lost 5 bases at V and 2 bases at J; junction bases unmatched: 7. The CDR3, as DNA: TGTGCCAGCAGCGCACTAGGACAGGGGACCTACGAGCAGTACTTC. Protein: CASSALGQGTYEQYF.

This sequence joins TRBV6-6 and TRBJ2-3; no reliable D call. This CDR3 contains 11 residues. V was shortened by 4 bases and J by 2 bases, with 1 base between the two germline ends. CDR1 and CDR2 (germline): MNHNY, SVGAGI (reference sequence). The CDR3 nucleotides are TGTGCCAGCAGTTCCACAGATACGCAGTATTTT. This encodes CASSSTDTQYF.